This T cell receptor (beta chain) was identified during a study of cytomegalovirus exposure and HLA in healthy donors. CDR3 length: 15 residues. Trimming left V 2 bases short and J 1 base short, with 14 bases between. Germline V CDR1 and CDR2: GTSNPN, SVGIG (reference sequence). PCR primers comprised 60 Vbeta and 13 Jbeta primers. As handled by the study authors: In a later analysis, 80 million to 100 million unique TCR beta chains included roughly 11 million shared by two or more donors. Produced via immunoSEQ multiplex PCR; TCRdb's table is partial and in-frame only. That table is the source of V, J and clone size, and D and trimming were worked out from the DNA. The sample lists approximately 130,000 clones; more than 70% were seen once.

The specimen was PBMCs. This chain connects TRBV30 to TRBJ1-1; D call uncertain. The receptor comes from a woman between 50 and 59 years old in good health and CMV-seropositive. The CDR3 loop is CAWSHLGSRNTEAFF. The CDR3 DNA sequence: TGTGCCTGGAGTCATCTGGGGAGCCGGAACACTGAAGCTTTCTTT. The variable domain in full, with the rest retrieved from reference TRBV30 and TRBJ1-1, is SQTIHQWPATLVQPVGSPLSLECTVEGTSNPNLYWYRQAAGRGLQLLFYSVGIGQISSEVPQNLSASRPQDRQFILSSKKLLLSDSGFYLCAWSHLGSRNTEAFFGQGTRLTVV.